What follows is one TCR beta chain and its context. Germline CDR1 is SGHRS and CDR2 is YFSETQ. CDR3 length: 13 amino acids. Trimming pared 4 bases from V and 7 bases from J, leaving 15 bases between. These data are taken from a study of T cell changes during pregnancy in multiple sclerosis. Here immunoSEQ multiplex PCR was the method, and the copy in TCRdb shows in-frame clones only, minus some. The sample has about 66,000 clones; 90% to 95% are singletons. The V gene is TRBV5-1, the J gene TRBJ2-7; tentatively, D is TRBD2 (5 bases). This receptor was identified in a female donor with multiple sclerosis, enrolled in a pregnancy study. The input for sequencing was CD8+ T cells from peripheral blood mononuclear cells, taken before pregnancy. The CDR3 region is CASSGGEGSEQYF. CDR3 bases: TGCGCCAGCAGCGGAGGTGAGGGTTCGGAGCAGTACTTC.